Given below is one T cell receptor (beta chain) in context. The CDR3 extends over 15 amino acids. V lost 3 bases, J lost 0 bases, and 9 bases lay in between. Germline V lookup: CDR1 MDHEN, CDR2 SYDVKM. Produced via immunoSEQ multiplex PCR; TCRdb's table is partial and in-frame only. The sample gives nearly 110,000 clones, about 90% of which show up once; under 7% is in the top ten. These data are taken from a study of T cell responses to AZD1222 COVID-19 vaccine. The clonotype originates from an adult in good health. The input for sequencing was peripheral blood, taken on day 0 of AZD1222 vaccination. The chain carries TRBV28 and TRBJ2-4; D unresolved. CDR3 in DNA: TGTGCCAGCAGTTTGCAGAGATTAGCCAAAAACATTCAGTACTTC. Its protein product is CASSLQRLAKNIQYF.